This TCR beta chain was obtained from a study of blood T cell repertoires in COVID-19. The wider study: Sites across the United States, Italy and Spain contributed samples from acute and convalescent COVID-19. PBMCs, B-cell-depleted T cells, or T cells provided the cDNA or gDNA that made up the material.

This clone was observed a handful of times. The CDR3 extends over 12 amino acids. Trimming removed 5 bases from V and 3 bases from J, with 8 bases in between. CDR1 is MNHNY and CDR2 is SVGAGI in the germline V gene (reference sequence). Per the study methods: Nucleated cell counts were estimated from reference gene primer amplification. Profiling relied on immunoSEQ multiplex PCR, and the TCRdb table lists in-frame clones only, not all of them. V and J calls plus clone size are reproduced from that table; the DNA served to infer D and trimming. The sample has approximately 310,000 clones; more than 75% are singletons.

The rearrangement links TRBV6-6 to TRBJ2-7; D unresolved. The TCR was taken from a woman aged 45 to 65 who had recovered from COVID-19. Material: peripheral blood. CDR3 DNA sequence: TGTGCCAGCAGTCCTACGGGCTACGAGCAGTACTTC. This sequence encodes CASSPTGYEQYF.